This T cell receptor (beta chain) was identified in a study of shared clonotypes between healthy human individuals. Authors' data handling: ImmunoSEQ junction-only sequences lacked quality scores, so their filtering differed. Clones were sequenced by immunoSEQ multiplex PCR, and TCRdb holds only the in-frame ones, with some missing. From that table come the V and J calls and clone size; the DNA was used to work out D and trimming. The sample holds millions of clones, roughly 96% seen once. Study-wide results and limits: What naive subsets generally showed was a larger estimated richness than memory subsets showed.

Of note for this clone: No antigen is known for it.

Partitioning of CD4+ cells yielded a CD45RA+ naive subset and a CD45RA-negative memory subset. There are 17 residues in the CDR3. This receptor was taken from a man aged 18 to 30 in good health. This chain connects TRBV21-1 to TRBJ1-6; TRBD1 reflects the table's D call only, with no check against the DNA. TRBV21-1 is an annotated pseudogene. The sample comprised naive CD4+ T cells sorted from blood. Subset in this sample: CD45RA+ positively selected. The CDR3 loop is CASSKGPGQGGQLALHF. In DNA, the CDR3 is TGTGCCAGCAGCAAAGGCCCGGGACAGGGGGGCCAACTGGCCCTCCACTTT.